These 8 T cell receptor beta chains originate from one sample sequenced in a study of graft-versus-host responses after intestinal transplantation. The repertoire was sequenced with immunoSEQ multiplex PCR; TCRdb's copy has only in-frame clones and lacks some. The table shows over 15,000 clones, with around nine tenths occurring only once. The sample consisted of PBMCs, taken 220 to 240 days after intestinal transplant. These receptors all stem from a human patient who received an intestinal transplant, so some T cells may come from the graft donor.

This clone occurred once. The CDR3 region is CAWSVFAGGSPLHF. As DNA, the CDR3 is TGTGCCTGGAGTGTATTTGCGGGAGGGTCACCCCTCCACTTT. The J gene is TRBJ1-6, the V gene TRBV30; no reliable D call. There are 14 residues in the CDR3. Between the trimmed V and J ends, which lost 0 bases and 10 bases, there was a span of 13 bases. Per germline, CDR1 GTSNPN and CDR2 SVGIG (reference sequence).

The chain is built from TRBV9 and TRBJ2-7; D perhaps matches TRBD1 (6 bases). The germline gives CDR1 SGDLS, CDR2 YYNGEE. Trimming cost V 4 bases and J 0 bases, with 11 bases left between them. There are 14 residues in the CDR3. CDR3 loop: CASSPRTVSYEQYF. The CDR3 bases are TGTGCCAGCAGCCCTCGGACAGTCTCCTACGAGCAGTACTTC.

The genes are TRBV5-4 and TRBJ2-1, with TRBD2 matching 9 bases. The CDR3 consists of 14 residues. J gave up 5 bases and V 2 bases, and 2 bases lay outside the gene matches. Germline CDR1 and CDR2: SGHNT and YYREEE (reference sequence). CDR3 sequence (DNA): TGTGCCAGCAGCTTAGCGGGGGGCCACAATGAGCAGTTCTTC. Translated: CASSLAGGHNEQFF.

The chain carries TRBV7-9 and TRBJ2-6; no definite D call. Trimming took 5 bases from V and 0 from J, leaving 11 bases between them. The germline V gene encodes CDR1 SEHNR and CDR2 FQNEAQ (reference sequence). The CDR3 runs to 16 residues. The CDR3 spells CASSLTANSGANVLTF. The DNA for the CDR3 is TGTGCCAGCAGCCTGACTGCTAACTCTGGGGCCAACGTCCTGACTTTC.

This chain uses TRBV2 with TRBJ2-2; D may correspond to TRBD1 or TRBD2 (5 bases each). Trimming took off 10 bases at V and 7 bases at J, with 10 bases between the two ends. Per germline, CDR1 SNHLY and CDR2 FYNNEI. The CDR3 sequence is 11 residues long. DNA for the CDR3: TGTGCCACCCGGGACGTCGGGGAGCTGTTTTTT. This translates into CATRDVGELFF.

The CDR3 nucleotides are TGTGCCAGCAGTTTATCGGGGACAGCATCCTACGAGCAGTACTTC. It is translated as CASSLSGTASYEQYF. This chain connects TRBV27 to TRBJ2-7; 7 bases are a match to TRBD1. Germline V lookup: CDR1 MNHEY, CDR2 SMNVEV (reference sequence). J gave up 1 base and V 0 bases, and 3 bases lay outside the gene matches. The CDR3 sequence is 15 residues long.

About this clone: The junction does not match germline at one end; this may be a read error. Additional DNA sequences in this sample encode the identical CDR3. The chain employs TRBV27 and TRBJ1-4; TRBD1 is a possible D gene (5 bases). Looked up from germline, CDR1 is MNHEY and CDR2 is SMNVEV (reference sequence). The CDR3 is made up of 19 amino acids. CDR3 in amino acids: CASSFTAGTGPPKSEKLFF. Written as DNA, the CDR3 is TGTGCCAGCAGTTTTACGGCCGGGACGGGCCCTCCCAAGAGCGAAAAACTGTTTTTC. Supplemented by reference TRBV27 and TRBJ1-4, the full variable domain reads EAQVTQNPRYLITVTGKKLTVTCSQNMNHEYMSWYRQDPGLGLRQIYYSMNVEVTDKGDVPEGYKVSRKEKRNFPLILESPSPNQTSLYFCASSFTAGTGPPKSEKLFFGSGTQLSVL.

The chain employs TRBV9 and TRBJ2-5, with D possibly TRBD1 on 6 matching bases. The CDR3 extends over 14 amino acids. Trimming took 0 bases from V and 1 from J, leaving 7 bases between them. Germline lookup yields CDR1 SGDLS and CDR2 YYNGEE. The CDR3 DNA reads as TGTGCCAGCAGCGTAGAAGGGGGCCAAGAGACCCAGTACTTC. Translating it yields CASSVEGGQETQYF.